This T cell receptor beta chain was sequenced in a study of CD8 T cells in ankylosing spondylitis. Study-wide results and limits: Some motif variants had been reported before (in reactive arthritis synovial fluid and blood). Ankylosing spondylitis blood appeared to be characterized by a TCR beta motif of 8 or 9 highly homologous variants.

Concerning this clonotype itself: The target antigen is unknown.

Via MiXCR, TCRdb re-called the 5' RACE reads, giving one row per CDR3 protein. The sample carries 750,000 to 850,000 distinct CDR3 sequences, approximately 12% recorded once. Sequencing input: blood, either unsorted or a sorted T cell fraction (not recorded which). The receptor was derived from a male donor with ankylosing spondylitis.

The CDR3 region is CASSEGDRSFF. CDR3 DNA: TGTGCCAGCAGTGAAGGCGACCGCAGCTTCTTC. V gene TRBV25-1 combines with J gene TRBJ2-1; D call uncertain. V lost 2 bases, J lost 16 bases, and 12 bases lay in between. The CDR3 has 11 residues. Germline CDR1 reads MGHDK; CDR2 reads SYGVNS.